One sample yielded the 14 T cell receptor beta chains listed below, sequenced in a study of T cell responses to AZD1222 COVID-19 vaccine. Data came from immunoSEQ multiplex PCR; TCRdb stores just in-frame clones and leaves some out. This table has 150,000 to 200,000 clones, roughly 89% appearing once. The sequences come from peripheral blood, collected on day 0 of AZD1222 vaccination. The receptors shown here come from an adult in good health.

The chain is built from TRBV2 and TRBJ1-2, with D tentatively TRBD1 (6 bases). Deletions cut 6 bases from V and 3 bases from J, with 17 bases between. Germline V gene data show CDR1 as SNHLY and CDR2 as FYNNEI. The CDR3 covers 15 residues. As DNA, the CDR3 is TGTGCCAGCAGGGCCTCGCCCGGGACATACTATGGCTACACCTTC. The encoded protein is CASRASPGTYYGYTF.

The CDR3, as DNA: TGTGCCAGCAGGCCCCAGGTGGCAGCTTTCTTT. It yields the protein CASRPQVAAFF. The chain couples TRBV7-2 to TRBJ1-1, with D uncertain. Germline CDR1 reads SGHTA; CDR2 reads FQGNSA. Trimming took 6 bases from V and 10 from J, leaving 12 bases between them. This CDR3 contains 11 residues.

This chain uses TRBV7-8 with TRBJ2-5, with 7 bases aligning to TRBD2. This CDR3 region has 14 residues. J lost 5 bases, V lost 7 bases, and 10 bases had no gene match. Looked up from germline, CDR1 is SGHVS and CDR2 is FQNEAQ. The CDR3 DNA reads as TGTGCCAGCACCCGAGCGGGATTGGGGGAGACCCAGTACTTC. Residues: CASTRAGLGETQYF.

V is TRBV5-6 and J is TRBJ2-1; D remains ambiguous. V lost 0 bases and J lost 8, with 12 bases in between. The CDR3 is 14 residues long. Germline assignment: CDR1 SGHDT and CDR2 YYEEEE. The CDR3 region is CASSLAVFLDEQFF. The CDR3 coding sequence is TGTGCCAGCAGCTTGGCGGTCTTCTTAGATGAGCAGTTCTTC.

This clone was recorded once. The J gene is TRBJ1-1, the V gene TRBV5-5, with D perhaps matching TRBD1 (6 bases). The germline V and J ends were trimmed by 2 bases and 5 bases, with 10 bases remaining between them. The germline CDR1 and CDR2 sequences are SGHKS and YYEKEE (reference sequence). This CDR3 spans 13 amino acids. The CDR3 spells CASSFGGRTEAFF. Here the CDR3 DNA reads TGTGCCAGCAGCTTCGGGGGGCGAACTGAAGCTTTCTTT.

This chain uses TRBV6-2 or TRBV6-3 with TRBJ1-1; TRBD1 matches at 10 bases. Trimming took 6 bases from V and 3 from J; bases not matched to a gene: 10. The CDR3 consists of 16 residues. The V gene's germline CDR1 is MNHEY and CDR2 SVGEGT. CDR3 protein: CASSPTLDRGDTEAFF. The CDR3 DNA follows: TGTGCCAGCAGCCCTACCTTGGACAGGGGGGACACTGAAGCTTTCTTT.

As for this clone: The identical CDR3 is also encoded by other nucleotide sequences in the sample. J is TRBJ1-1 and V is TRBV29-1; D is unclear. Per the germline V gene, CDR1 is SQVTM and CDR2 is ANQGSEA. The CDR3 is 12 residues long. V dropped 8 bases and J dropped 0 bases, with 10 bases sitting between them. The CDR3 sequence is CSIRTVNTEAFF. DNA of the CDR3: TGCAGCATTCGGACGGTGAACACTGAAGCTTTCTTT.

V is TRBV14 and J is TRBJ1-3; D is ambiguous. Germline-derived CDR1 and CDR2 are SGHDN and FVKESK. Trimming left V 5 bases short and J 0 bases short, with 11 bases between. The CDR3 spans 15 residues. The CDR3 DNA reads TGTGCCAGCAGCAGACACCCCCACTCTGGAAACACCATATATTTT. This sequence encodes CASSRHPHSGNTIYF. The whole variable domain, remainder taken from reference TRBV14 and TRBJ1-3, is EAGVTQFPSHSVIEKGQTVTLRCDPISGHDNLYWYRRVMGKEIKFLLHFVKESKQDESGMPNNRFLAERTGGTYSTLKVQPAELEDSGVYFCASSRHPHSGNTIYFGEGSWLTVV.

This sequence joins TRBV28 and TRBJ2-3; D remains ambiguous. The CDR3 runs 14 residues. Trimming removed 2 bases from V and 2 bases from J, with 8 bases in between. Germline CDR1 reads MDHEN; CDR2 reads SYDVKM. The DNA for the CDR3 is TGTGCCAGCAGTTTAGTAATGGACACAGATACGCAGTATTTT. Translation: CASSLVMDTDTQYF.

Regarding this clone: One end of the junction varies from germline; a read error may be responsible. V and J are TRBV4-1 and TRBJ1-5, with D unresolved. Per germline, CDR1 MGHRA and CDR2 YSYEKL. The CDR3 contains 14 residues. The CDR3 loop reads CASSQVPENRPQHF. The CDR3 DNA follows: TGCGCCAGCAGCCAAGTCCCGGAGAATCGGCCCCAGCATTTT.

This clone rates as medium-sized. The chain links TRBV13 to TRBJ1-3; unclear D gene. Germline CDR1 PRHDT, CDR2 FYEKMQ (reference sequence). Trimming removed 3 bases from V and 8 bases from J, with 5 bases in between. This CDR3 spans 11 amino acids. In DNA form, the CDR3 reads TGTGCCAGCAGCTTTCGTGACACCATATATTTT. Translation gives CASSFRDTIYF.

The V call is TRBV3-1 (or the pseudogene TRBV3-2), the J call TRBJ2-2, with TRBD1 as a possible D gene (5 bases). The germline gives CDR1 LGHDT, CDR2 YNNKEL (reference sequence). With 3 bases removed from V and 5 bases from J, the gap between germline ends came to 13 bases. The CDR3 covers 15 residues. In nucleotides, the CDR3 is TGTGCCAGCAGCCAGTCTCAGGGAATGACCGGGGAGCTGTTTTTT. Its translation: CASSQSQGMTGELFF.

CDR3 sequence: CAIRDRGGEKLFF. As DNA, the CDR3 is TGTGCCATCAGGGACAGGGGGGGTGAAAAACTGTTTTTT. The V call is TRBV10-3, the J call TRBJ1-4, with 10 bases fitting TRBD1. Looked up from germline, CDR1 is ENHRY and CDR2 is SYGVKD. The CDR3 runs to 13 residues. J gave up 7 bases and V 6 bases, and 2 bases lay outside the gene matches.

The chain couples TRBV5-1 to TRBJ1-2, with D uncertain. The germline gives CDR1 SGHRS, CDR2 YFSETQ. The CDR3 sequence is 16 residues long. The V end was cut by 0 bases, the J end by 4 bases, with 16 bases between. In DNA form, the CDR3 reads TGCGCCAGCAGCTTGGCCCTGGCCCGCCGCTTCTATGGCTACACCTTC. Residues: CASSLALARRFYGYTF.